Reported below is one TCR beta chain. CDR1 and CDR2 from the germline V gene are SQVTM and ANQGSEA. The CDR3 loop spans 13 amino acids. Trimming removed 5 bases from V and 6 bases from J, with 16 bases in between. This entry comes from a study of blood T cell repertoires in COVID-19. The method was immunoSEQ multiplex PCR; TCRdb's version includes in-frame clones alone and lacks a portion of them. Of 20,000 to 25,000 clones listed, 80% are singletons. The clonotype comes from a man aged 60 to 69 with active COVID-19. The V gene is TRBV29-1, the J gene TRBJ1-2, with a weak D call TRBD1 (5 bases). Sequenced: peripheral blood. CDR3 in amino acids: CSVPAQGLDGYTF. The CDR3 DNA follows: TGCAGCGTTCCCGCTCAGGGTTTGGATGGCTACACCTTC.